This TCR beta chain was profiled in a study of blood T cell repertoires in COVID-19. Across the study: The samples span acute and convalescent COVID-19 from the United States, Italy and Spain.

Participants, roughly 18 to 100 years old, spanned approximately 26 US areas. Data came from immunoSEQ multiplex PCR; TCRdb stores just in-frame clones and leaves some out. The sample contains about 200,000 clones, around 80% of which appear only once. Deletions cut 1 base from V and 4 bases from J, with 11 bases between. The CDR3 is 15 amino acids. Germline CDR1 MNHNS, CDR2 SASEGT. V is TRBV6-1 and J is TRBJ1-5; no reliable D call. The sample consisted of PBMCs or T cells enriched from blood (not recorded which). This receptor was taken from a woman aged 40 to 50 with acute COVID-19. The DNA for the CDR3 is TGTGCCAGCAGTGAAGAGCGGGGTGGGAATCAGCCCCAGCATTTT. This sequence encodes CASSEERGGNQPQHF.